This T cell receptor (beta chain) was sequenced in a study of cytotoxic CD8 clonotypes in ibrutinib-treated CLL. Looking at the study overall: IGHV unmutated about 17; relapsed/refractory approximately 10; treatment-naive roughly 14. Overall study findings and caveats: On treatment, the uncommon public clonotypes contracted or remained stable.

About this clone: Its antigen is unidentified.

Only in-frame clones appear in the TCRdb table, and some are missing; sequencing was by immunoSEQ multiplex PCR. The sample consists of approximately 97,000 clones, roughly four fifths of them appearing once. The CDR3 is 16 amino acids. The germline CDR1 and CDR2 sequences are MGHDK and SYGVNS. V lost 4 bases, J lost 2 bases, and 11 bases stayed unmatched. This sequence was found in a human donor with chronic lymphocytic leukemia. The chain employs TRBV25-1 and TRBJ2-7; 7 positions agree with TRBD1. The input for sequencing was PBMCs, taken after 24 months of ibrutinib treatment. This CDR3 is CASSGGSGTVTYEQYF. The CDR3 nucleotides read TGTGCCAGCAGTGGCGGCTCCGGGACAGTGACCTACGAGCAGTACTTC.